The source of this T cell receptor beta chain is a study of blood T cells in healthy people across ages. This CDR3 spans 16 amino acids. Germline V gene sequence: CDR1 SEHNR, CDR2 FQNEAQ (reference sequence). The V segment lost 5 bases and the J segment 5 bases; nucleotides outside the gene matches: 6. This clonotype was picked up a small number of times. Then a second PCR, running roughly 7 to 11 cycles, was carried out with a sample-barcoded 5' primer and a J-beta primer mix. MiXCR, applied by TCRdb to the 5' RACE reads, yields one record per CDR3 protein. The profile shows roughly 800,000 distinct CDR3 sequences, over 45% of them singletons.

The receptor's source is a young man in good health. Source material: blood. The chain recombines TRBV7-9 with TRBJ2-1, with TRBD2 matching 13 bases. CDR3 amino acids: CASSVSGTSGNNEQFF. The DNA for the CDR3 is TGTGCCAGCAGCGTTTCCGGGACTAGCGGGAACAATGAGCAGTTCTTC.